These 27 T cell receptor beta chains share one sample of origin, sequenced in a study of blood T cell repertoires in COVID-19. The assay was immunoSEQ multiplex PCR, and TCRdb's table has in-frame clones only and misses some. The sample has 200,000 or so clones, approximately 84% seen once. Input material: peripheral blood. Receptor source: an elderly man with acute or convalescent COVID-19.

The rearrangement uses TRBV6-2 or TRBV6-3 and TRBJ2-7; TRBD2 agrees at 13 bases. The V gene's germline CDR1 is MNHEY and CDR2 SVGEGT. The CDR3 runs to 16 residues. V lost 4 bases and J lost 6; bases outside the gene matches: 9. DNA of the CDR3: TGTGCCAGCAGTTCCTGGACTAGCGGGAGAAATCTCGAGCAGTACTTC. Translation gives CASSSWTSGRNLEQYF.

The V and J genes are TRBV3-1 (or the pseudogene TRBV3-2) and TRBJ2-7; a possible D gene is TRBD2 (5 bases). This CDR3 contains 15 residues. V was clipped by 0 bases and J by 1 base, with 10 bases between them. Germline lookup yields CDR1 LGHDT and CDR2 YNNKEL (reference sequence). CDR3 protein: CASSQEDPGSYEQYV. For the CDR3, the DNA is TGTGCCAGCAGCCAAGAGGATCCGGGATCCTACGAGCAGTACGTC.

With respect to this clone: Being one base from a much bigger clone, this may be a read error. The CDR3 protein is CASSSDSYNEQFF. CDR3 in DNA: TGCGCCAGCAGCTCCGACAGCTACAATGAGCAGTTCTTC. The gene calls are TRBV5-1 and TRBJ2-1; D may be TRBD1 (5 bases). V lost 3 bases, J lost 3 bases, and 7 bases lay in between. Germline assignment: CDR1 SGHRS and CDR2 YFSETQ. The CDR3 is 13 amino acids.

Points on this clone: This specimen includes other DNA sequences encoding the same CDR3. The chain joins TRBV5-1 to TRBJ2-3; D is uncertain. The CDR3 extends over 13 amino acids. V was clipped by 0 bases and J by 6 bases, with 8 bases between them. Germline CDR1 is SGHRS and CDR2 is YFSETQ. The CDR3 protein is CASSLAAADTQYF. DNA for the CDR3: TGCGCCAGCAGCTTGGCCGCGGCGGATACGCAGTATTTT.

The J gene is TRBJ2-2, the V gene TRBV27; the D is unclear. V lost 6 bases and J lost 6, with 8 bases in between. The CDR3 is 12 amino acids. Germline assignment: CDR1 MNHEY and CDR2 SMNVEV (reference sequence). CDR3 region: CASSPNSGELFF. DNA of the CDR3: TGTGCCAGCAGCCCTAACTCCGGGGAGCTGTTTTTT.

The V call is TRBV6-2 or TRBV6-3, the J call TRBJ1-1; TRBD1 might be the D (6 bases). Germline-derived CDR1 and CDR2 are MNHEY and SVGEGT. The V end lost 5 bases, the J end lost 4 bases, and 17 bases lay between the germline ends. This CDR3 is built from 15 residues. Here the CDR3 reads CASSPSQGGGTEAFF. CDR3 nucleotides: TGTGCCAGCAGTCCGTCACAGGGCGGGGGCACTGAAGCTTTCTTT.

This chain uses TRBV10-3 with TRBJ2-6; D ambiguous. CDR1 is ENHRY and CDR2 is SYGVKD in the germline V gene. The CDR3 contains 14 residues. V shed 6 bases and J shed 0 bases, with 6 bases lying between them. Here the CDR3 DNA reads TGTGCCATCAGCTCCCCCTCTGGGGCCAACGTCCTGACTTTC. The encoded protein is CAISSPSGANVLTF.

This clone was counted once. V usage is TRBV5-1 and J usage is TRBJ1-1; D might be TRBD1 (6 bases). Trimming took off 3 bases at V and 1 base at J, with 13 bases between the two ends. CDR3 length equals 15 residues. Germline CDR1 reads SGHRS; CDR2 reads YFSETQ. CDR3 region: CASSWGPGQNTEAFF. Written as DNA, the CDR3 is TGCGCCAGCAGCTGGGGCCCGGGACAGAACACTGAAGCTTTCTTT.

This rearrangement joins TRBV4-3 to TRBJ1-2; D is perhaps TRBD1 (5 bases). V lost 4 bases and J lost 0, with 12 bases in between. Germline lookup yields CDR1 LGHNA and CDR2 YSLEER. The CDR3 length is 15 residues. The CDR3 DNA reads TGCGCCAGCAGCCCAGACTTGGGGCCTAACTATGGCTACACCTTC. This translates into CASSPDLGPNYGYTF.

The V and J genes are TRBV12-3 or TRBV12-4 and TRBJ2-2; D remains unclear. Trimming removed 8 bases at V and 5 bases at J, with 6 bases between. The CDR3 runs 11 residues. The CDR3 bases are TGTGCCAGCGGGCAGACCGGGGAGCTGTTTTTT. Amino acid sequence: CASGQTGELFF.

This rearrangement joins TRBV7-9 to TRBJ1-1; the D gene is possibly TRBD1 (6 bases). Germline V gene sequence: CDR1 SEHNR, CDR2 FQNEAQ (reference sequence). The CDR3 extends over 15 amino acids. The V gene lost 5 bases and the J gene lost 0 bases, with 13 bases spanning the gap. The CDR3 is CASSPGQPMNTEAFF. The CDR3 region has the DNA TGTGCCAGCAGCCCAGGACAGCCCATGAACACTGAAGCTTTCTTT.

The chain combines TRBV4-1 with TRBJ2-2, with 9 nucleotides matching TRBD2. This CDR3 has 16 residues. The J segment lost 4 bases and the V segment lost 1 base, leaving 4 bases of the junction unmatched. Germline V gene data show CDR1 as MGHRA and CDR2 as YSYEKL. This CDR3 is CASSQALAGSTGELFF. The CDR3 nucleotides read TGCGCCAGCAGCCAAGCTCTAGCGGGGAGCACCGGGGAGCTGTTTTTT.

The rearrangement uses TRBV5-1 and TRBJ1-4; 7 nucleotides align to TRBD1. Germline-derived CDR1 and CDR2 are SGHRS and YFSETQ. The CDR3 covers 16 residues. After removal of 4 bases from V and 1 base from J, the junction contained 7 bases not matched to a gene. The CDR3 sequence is CASSHNTGVTNEKLFF. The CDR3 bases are TGCGCCAGCAGCCACAACACAGGGGTAACTAATGAAAAACTGTTTTTT.

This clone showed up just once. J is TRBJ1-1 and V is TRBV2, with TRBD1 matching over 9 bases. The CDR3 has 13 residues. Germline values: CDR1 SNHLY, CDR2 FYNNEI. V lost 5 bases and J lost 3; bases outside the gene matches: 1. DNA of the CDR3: TGTGCCAGCAGTAGGGACAGGGACACTGAAGCTTTCTTT. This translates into CASSRDRDTEAFF.

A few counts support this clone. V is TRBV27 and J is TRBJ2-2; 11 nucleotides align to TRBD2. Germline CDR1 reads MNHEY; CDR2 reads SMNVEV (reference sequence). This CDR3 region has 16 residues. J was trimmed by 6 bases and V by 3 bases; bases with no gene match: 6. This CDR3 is CASSFTSGSVAGELFF. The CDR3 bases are TGTGCCAGCAGTTTTACTAGCGGGAGCGTCGCCGGGGAGCTGTTTTTT.

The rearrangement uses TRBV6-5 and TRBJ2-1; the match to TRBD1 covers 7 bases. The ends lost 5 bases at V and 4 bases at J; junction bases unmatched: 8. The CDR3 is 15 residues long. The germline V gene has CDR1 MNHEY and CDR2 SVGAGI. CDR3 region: CASSRTGENYNEQFF. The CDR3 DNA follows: TGTGCCAGCAGTCGGACAGGTGAAAATTACAATGAGCAGTTCTTC.

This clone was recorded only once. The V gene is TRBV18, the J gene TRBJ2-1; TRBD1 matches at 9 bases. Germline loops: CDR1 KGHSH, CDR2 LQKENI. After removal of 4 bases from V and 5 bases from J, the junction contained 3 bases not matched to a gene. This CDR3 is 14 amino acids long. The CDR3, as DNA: TGTGCCAGCTCACGGGACAGGGACAACAATGAGCAGTTCTTC. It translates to CASSRDRDNNEQFF.

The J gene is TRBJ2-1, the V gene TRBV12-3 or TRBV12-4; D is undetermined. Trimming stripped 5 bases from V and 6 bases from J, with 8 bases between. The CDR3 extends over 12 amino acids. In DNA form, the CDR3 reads TGTGCCAGCAGTCCGATAGCCAATGAGCAGTTCTTC. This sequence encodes CASSPIANEQFF.

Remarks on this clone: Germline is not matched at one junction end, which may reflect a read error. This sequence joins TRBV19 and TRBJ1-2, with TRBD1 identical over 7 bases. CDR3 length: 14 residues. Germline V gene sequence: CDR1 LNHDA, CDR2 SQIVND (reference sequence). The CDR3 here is CASSIGTGVSPALF. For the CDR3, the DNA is TGTGCCAGTAGTATAGGAACAGGGGTATCGCCCGCGTTGTTC.

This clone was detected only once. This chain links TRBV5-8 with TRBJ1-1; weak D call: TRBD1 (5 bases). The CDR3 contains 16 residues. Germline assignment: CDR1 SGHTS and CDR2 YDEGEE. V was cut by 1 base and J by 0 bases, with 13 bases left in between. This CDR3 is CASSLTGTRMNTEAFF. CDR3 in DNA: TGTGCCAGCAGCTTGACAGGTACGAGGATGAACACTGAAGCTTTCTTT.

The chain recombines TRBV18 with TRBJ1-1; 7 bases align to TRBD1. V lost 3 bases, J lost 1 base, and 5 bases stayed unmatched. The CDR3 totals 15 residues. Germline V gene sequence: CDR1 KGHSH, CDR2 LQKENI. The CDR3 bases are TGTGCCAGCTCACCCTCCGACAGGGCGAACACTGAAGCTTTCTTT. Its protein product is CASSPSDRANTEAFF.

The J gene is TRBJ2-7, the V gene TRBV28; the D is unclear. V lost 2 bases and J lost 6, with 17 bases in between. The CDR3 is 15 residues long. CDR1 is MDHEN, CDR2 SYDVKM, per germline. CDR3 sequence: CASSLPTDATPEQYF. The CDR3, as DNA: TGTGCCAGCAGTTTACCTACAGACGCCACACCCGAGCAGTACTTC.

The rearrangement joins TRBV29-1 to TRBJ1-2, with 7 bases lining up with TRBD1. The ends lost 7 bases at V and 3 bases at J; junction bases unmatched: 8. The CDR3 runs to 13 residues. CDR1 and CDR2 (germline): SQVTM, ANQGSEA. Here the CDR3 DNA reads TGCAGCGCCACAGGGGCTGCCGACTATGGCTACACCTTC. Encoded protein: CSATGAADYGYTF.

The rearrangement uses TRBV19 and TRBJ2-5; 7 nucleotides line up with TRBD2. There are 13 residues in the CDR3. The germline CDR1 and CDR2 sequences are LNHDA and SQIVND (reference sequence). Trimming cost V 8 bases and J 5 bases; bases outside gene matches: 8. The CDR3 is CASSGRAGETQYF. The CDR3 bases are TGTGCCAGTTCAGGGAGGGCTGGGGAGACCCAGTACTTC.

CDR3 coding DNA: TGTGCCATCAGCCCCGGACAGAGCATCACTGAAGCTTTCTTT. This gives the protein CAISPGQSITEAFF. The V call is TRBV10-3, the J call TRBJ1-1; a weak D match, TRBD1 (6 bases). Trimming took 6 bases from V and 4 from J, leaving 15 bases between them. Germline lookup yields CDR1 ENHRY and CDR2 SYGVKD. This CDR3 has 14 amino acids.

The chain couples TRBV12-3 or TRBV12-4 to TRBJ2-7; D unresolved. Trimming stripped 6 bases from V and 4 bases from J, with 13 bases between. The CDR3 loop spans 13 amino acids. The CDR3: CASSPHYTYEQYF. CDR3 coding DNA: TGTGCCAGCAGCCCGCATTATACTTACGAGCAGTACTTC.

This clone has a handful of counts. The CDR3 region is CASSITGSTNEKLFF. Written as DNA, the CDR3 is TGCGCCAGCAGCATAACAGGGTCAACTAATGAAAAACTGTTTTTT. The chain employs TRBV5-1 and TRBJ1-4; possible D gene TRBD1, 6 bases. The CDR3 is 15 residues long. Trimming pared 4 bases from V and 0 bases from J, leaving 10 bases between. The germline V gene has CDR1 SGHRS and CDR2 YFSETQ.